The 20 T cell receptor beta chains presented below share a single source sample, sequenced in a study of shared clonotypes between healthy human individuals. Method: immunoSEQ multiplex PCR; TCRdb's copy keeps in-frame clones and lacks some. The sample gives approximately 100,000 clones, under 80% of which show up once; less than 55% is in the top ten. What was sequenced was memory CD8+ T cells sorted from blood. Subset here: CD45RO+ cells pooled with CCR7-negative TemRA cells. The origin of the receptors is a young man in good health.

The chain couples TRBV11-2 to TRBJ2-7, with TRBD2 identical over 8 bases. V was pared by 6 bases and J by 3 bases, with 10 bases of the junction left unmatched. CDR1 is SGHAT, CDR2 FQNNGV, per germline. The CDR3 runs to 15 residues. The CDR3: CASSLSGSQSYEQYF. In nucleotides, the CDR3 is TGTGCCAGCAGTTTAAGCGGGAGTCAAAGCTACGAGCAGTACTTC. The variable domain in full, with the rest retrieved from reference TRBV11-2 and TRBJ2-7, is EAGVAQSPRYKIIEKRQSVAFWCNPISGHATLYWYQQILGQGPKLLIQFQNNGVVDDSQLPKDRFSAERLKGVDSTLKIQPAKLEDSAVYLCASSLSGSQSYEQYFGPGTRLTVT.

The rearrangement joins TRBV6-1 to TRBJ1-2; D is possibly TRBD1 (6 bases). Deletions cut 4 bases from V and 5 bases from J, with 17 bases between. This CDR3 region has 15 residues. Germline-derived CDR1 and CDR2 are MNHNS and SASEGT. The CDR3 DNA follows: TGTGCCAGCAGTGCCTCCTTTGGGGGCGGGTATGGCTACACCTTC. It yields the protein CASSASFGGGYGYTF.

V and J are TRBV28 and TRBJ2-5, with TRBD1 as a possible D gene (5 bases). Trimming took off 2 bases at V and 4 bases at J, with 11 bases between the two ends. This CDR3 has 14 residues. Germline V lookup: CDR1 MDHEN, CDR2 SYDVKM. The CDR3 DNA follows: TGTGCCAGCAGTTTACCAGGGTCTAGAGAGACCCAGTACTTC. Translation gives CASSLPGSRETQYF.

With respect to this clone: Germline is not matched at one junction end, which may reflect a read error. The V call is TRBV6-1, the J call TRBJ2-7; TRBD1 or TRBD2 may be the D gene (6 bases each). The CDR3 length is 16 residues. Looked up from germline, CDR1 is MNHNS and CDR2 is SASEGT. The CDR3 region is CASSETGGMKSYEQYF. CDR3 nucleotide sequence: TGCGCCAGCAGTGAGACAGGCGGGATGAAGTCCTACGAGCAGTACTTC.

This chain joins TRBV14 and TRBJ2-4; 8 positions match TRBD1. Trimming removed 6 bases from V and 8 bases from J; junction bases left unmatched: 6. The CDR3 totals 13 residues. Germline CDR1 reads SGHDN; CDR2 reads FVKESK. The CDR3 region is CASRQTGEDIQYF. CDR3 DNA sequence: TGTGCCAGCAGACAGACAGGGGAGGACATTCAGTACTTC.

The rearrangement links TRBV27 to TRBJ2-1; tentatively, D is TRBD2 (5 bases). This CDR3 has 11 amino acids. Germline V lookup: CDR1 MNHEY, CDR2 SMNVEV (reference sequence). V lost 6 bases to trimming and J lost 10 bases, with 10 bases between them. Here the CDR3 reads CASSRGWEQFF. In DNA, the CDR3 is TGTGCCAGCAGCCGGGGTTGGGAGCAGTTCTTC.

V usage is TRBV6-1 and J usage is TRBJ2-7, with D possibly matching TRBD2 (6 bases). This CDR3 spans 15 amino acids. The germline V gene encodes CDR1 MNHNS and CDR2 SASEGT. Trimming stripped 1 base from V and 4 bases from J, with 14 bases between. CDR3 in amino acids: CASSEGPAGPYEQYF. In nucleotides, the CDR3 is TGTGCCAGCAGTGAAGGCCCCGCGGGGCCGTACGAGCAGTACTTC.

J is TRBJ2-7 and V is TRBV28; a weak D match, TRBD1 (5 bases). Germline CDR1 reads MDHEN; CDR2 reads SYDVKM. CDR3 length: 13 residues. Between the trimmed V and J ends, which lost 7 bases and 3 bases, there was a span of 13 bases. For the CDR3, the DNA is TGTGCCAGCACCCCAGGGATTAACTACGAGCAGTACTTC. This codes for CASTPGINYEQYF.

The rearrangement joins TRBV11-2 to TRBJ1-4; D call uncertain. The germline V gene has CDR1 SGHAT and CDR2 FQNNGV. This CDR3 has 17 amino acids. V was clipped by 1 base and J by 0 bases, with 12 bases between them. CDR3 bases: TGTGCCAGCAGCTTAGTGGTAAAAACTACAACTAATGAAAAACTGTTTTTT. This translates into CASSLVVKTTTNEKLFF.

The chain joins TRBV28 to TRBJ1-5, with no clear D. This CDR3 is 13 amino acids long. Germline values: CDR1 MDHEN, CDR2 SYDVKM. Deletions cut 8 bases from V and 9 bases from J, with 17 bases between. As DNA, the CDR3 is TGTGCCAGCTCCGACGGAGTTCTGGGGCCCCAGCATTTT. This sequence encodes CASSDGVLGPQHF.

The rearrangement joins TRBV5-4 to TRBJ2-7, with 10 bases identical to TRBD2. V lost 3 bases and J lost 5; bases outside the gene matches: 8. Germline V lookup: CDR1 SGHNT, CDR2 YYREEE (reference sequence). The CDR3 runs to 15 residues. In DNA form, the CDR3 reads TGTGCCAGCAGCTCCACGGGGACTAGCGTTAACGAGCAGTACTTC. Its translation: CASSSTGTSVNEQYF.

This clone was observed a few times. The rearrangement joins TRBV6-4 to TRBJ2-1, with 8 bases matching TRBD1. The CDR3 extends over 14 amino acids. CDR1 and CDR2 from the germline V gene are MRHNA and SNTAGT. V trimming: 0 bases; J trimming: 7 bases; junction bases outside the gene matches: 2. The CDR3, as DNA: TGTGCCAGCAGTGACTCGACAGGGGAAAATGAGCAGTTCTTC. Amino acid sequence: CASSDSTGENEQFF.

The J gene is TRBJ1-1, the V gene TRBV5-6; D ambiguous. Trimming removed 0 bases at V and 1 base at J, with 7 bases between. CDR1 SGHDT and CDR2 YYEEEE come from the germline V gene. The CDR3 is made up of 14 amino acids. CDR3 sequence reads: CASSLAGENTEAFF. The CDR3 DNA reads TGTGCCAGCAGCTTGGCCGGTGAGAACACTGAAGCTTTCTTT.

The chain recombines TRBV11-3 with TRBJ2-5; 7 bases line up with TRBD2. Trimming at V came to 0 bases and at J to 1 base, leaving 5 bases not matched to a gene. The CDR3 is 16 amino acids. The germline CDR1 and CDR2 sequences are SGHNT and YENEEA. CDR3 region: CASSLDSGQAQETQYF. CDR3 bases: TGTGCCAGCAGCTTAGATAGCGGGCAAGCCCAAGAGACCCAGTACTTC.

This clone was seen just once. V and J are TRBV27 and TRBJ2-7; the D gene is possibly TRBD2 (5 bases). The CDR3 totals 14 residues. CDR1 MNHEY and CDR2 SMNVEV come from the germline V gene (reference sequence). V was cut by 2 bases and J by 2 bases, with 10 bases left in between. CDR3 sequence: CASSLGSATYEQYF. The CDR3 nucleotides read TGTGCCAGCAGTTTAGGTAGCGCAACCTACGAGCAGTACTTC.

This clone was found a few times. The chain has TRBV7-8 and TRBJ2-5, with TRBD1 matching over 8 bases. V was pared by 5 bases and J by 5 bases, with 4 bases of the junction left unmatched. The germline V gene encodes CDR1 SGHVS and CDR2 FQNEAQ. The CDR3 runs to 13 residues. CDR3 residues: CASSPTGDETQYF. Here the CDR3 DNA reads TGTGCCAGCAGCCCGACAGGGGATGAGACCCAGTACTTC.

V usage is TRBV7-9 and J usage is TRBJ1-5; no firm D call. The CDR3 spans 14 residues. In germline, CDR1 is SEHNR, CDR2 FQNEAQ (reference sequence). Deletions cut 5 bases from V and 4 bases from J, with 12 bases between. The CDR3 here is CASSPSKRNQPQHF. CDR3 bases: TGTGCCAGCAGCCCAAGCAAGAGGAATCAGCCCCAGCATTTT.

This sequence joins TRBV9 and TRBJ2-1, with 7 bases fitting TRBD1. Germline trimming cut 2 bases from V and 6 bases from J; bases unmatched to any gene: 8. Germline lookup yields CDR1 SGDLS and CDR2 YYNGEE. This CDR3 region has 15 residues. The CDR3: CASSVETGSSNEQFF. CDR3 in DNA: TGTGCCAGCAGCGTTGAGACAGGGAGTAGCAATGAGCAGTTCTTC.

This clone was seen many times. The J gene is TRBJ2-3, the V gene TRBV15, with 10 bases that match TRBD2. With 3 bases clipped from V and 2 bases from J, the junction kept 5 bases outside the gene matches. The CDR3 totals 16 residues. Germline values: CDR1 LNHNV, CDR2 YYDKDF (reference sequence). CDR3: CATSSGLAEHTDTQYF. In nucleotides, the CDR3 is TGTGCCACCAGCAGCGGACTAGCGGAGCACACAGATACGCAGTATTTT.

This clone appeared a single time. The chain joins TRBV28 to TRBJ1-4; 9 bases are a match to TRBD1. The CDR3 runs to 16 residues. The V gene end was trimmed by 6 bases and the J gene end by 3 bases; junction bases not matched to a gene: 8. Per germline, CDR1 MDHEN and CDR2 SYDVKM. The CDR3 protein is CASSLRDRAANEKLFF. Written as DNA, the CDR3 is TGTGCCAGCAGCCTACGGGACAGGGCAGCTAATGAAAAACTGTTTTTT.